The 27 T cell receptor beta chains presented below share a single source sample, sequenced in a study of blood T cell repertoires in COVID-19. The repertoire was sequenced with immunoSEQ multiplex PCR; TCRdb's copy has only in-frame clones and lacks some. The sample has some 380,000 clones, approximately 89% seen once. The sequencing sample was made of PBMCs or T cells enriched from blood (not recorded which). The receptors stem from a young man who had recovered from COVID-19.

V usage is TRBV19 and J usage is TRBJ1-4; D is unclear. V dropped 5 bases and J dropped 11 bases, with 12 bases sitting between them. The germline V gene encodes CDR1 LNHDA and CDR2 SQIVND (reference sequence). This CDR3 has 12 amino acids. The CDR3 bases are TGTGCCAGTAGTGAGGCCCAATGGAAACTGTTTTTT. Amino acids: CASSEAQWKLFF. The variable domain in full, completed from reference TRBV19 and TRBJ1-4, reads DGGITQSPKYLFRKEGQNVTLSCEQNLNHDAMYWYRQDPGQGLRLIYYSQIVNDFQKGDIAEGYSVSREKKESFPLTVTSAQKNPTAFYLCASSEAQWKLFFGSGTQLSVL.

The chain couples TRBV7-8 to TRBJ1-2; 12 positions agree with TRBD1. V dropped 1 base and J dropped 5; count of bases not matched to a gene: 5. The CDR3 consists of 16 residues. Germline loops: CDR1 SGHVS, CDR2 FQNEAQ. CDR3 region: CASSLGDRGLGYGYTF. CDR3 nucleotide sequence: TGTGCCAGCAGCTTAGGGGACAGGGGGCTAGGTTATGGCTACACCTTC. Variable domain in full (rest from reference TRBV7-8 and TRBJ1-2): GAGVSQSPRYKVAKRGQDVALRCDPISGHVSLFWYQQALGQGPEFLTYFQNEAQLDKSGLPSDRFFAERPEGSVSTLKIQRTQQEDSAVYLCASSLGDRGLGYGYTFGSGTRLTVV.

CDR3: CASSPSGGLADTQYF. The CDR3 coding sequence is TGTGCCAGTAGCCCCAGCGGGGGGCTAGCGGATACGCAGTATTTT. This sequence joins TRBV19 and TRBJ2-3, with 9 bases that match TRBD2. This CDR3 is built from 15 residues. V trimming: 6 bases; J trimming: 6 bases; junction bases outside the gene matches: 10. Germline V gene data show CDR1 as LNHDA and CDR2 as SQIVND (reference sequence). The variable domain in full, with the rest retrieved from reference TRBV19 and TRBJ2-3, is DGGITQSPKYLFRKEGQNVTLSCEQNLNHDAMYWYRQDPGQGLRLIYYSQIVNDFQKGDIAEGYSVSREKKESFPLTVTSAQKNPTAFYLCASSPSGGLADTQYFGPGTRLTVL.

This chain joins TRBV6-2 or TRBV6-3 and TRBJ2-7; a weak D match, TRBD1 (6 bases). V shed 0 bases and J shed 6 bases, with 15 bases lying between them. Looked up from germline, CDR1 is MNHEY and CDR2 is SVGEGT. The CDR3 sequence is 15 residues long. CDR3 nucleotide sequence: TGTGCCAGCAGTTACTCGTCACAGGGATGGGTCGAGCAGTACTTC. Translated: CASSYSSQGWVEQYF.

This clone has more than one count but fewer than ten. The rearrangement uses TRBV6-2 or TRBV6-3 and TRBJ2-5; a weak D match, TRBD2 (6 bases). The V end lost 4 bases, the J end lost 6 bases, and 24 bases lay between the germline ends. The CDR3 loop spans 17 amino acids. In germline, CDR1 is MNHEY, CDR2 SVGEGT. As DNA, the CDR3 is TGTGCCAGCAGTTCTGGCACAGGACGTGGGGGGATGAAGACCCAGTACTTC. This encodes CASSSGTGRGGMKTQYF.

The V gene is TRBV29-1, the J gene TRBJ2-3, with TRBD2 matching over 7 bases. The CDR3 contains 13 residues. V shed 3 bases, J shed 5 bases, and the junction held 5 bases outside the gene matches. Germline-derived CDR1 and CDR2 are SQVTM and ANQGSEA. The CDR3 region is CSVERDYKDTQYF. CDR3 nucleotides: TGCAGCGTTGAGCGGGACTACAAAGATACGCAGTATTTT.

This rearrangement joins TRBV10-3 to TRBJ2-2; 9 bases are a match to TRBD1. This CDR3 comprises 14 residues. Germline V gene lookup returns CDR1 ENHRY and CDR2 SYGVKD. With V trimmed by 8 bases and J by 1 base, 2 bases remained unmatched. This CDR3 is CAIRGQGNTGELFF. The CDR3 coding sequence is TGTGCCATCCGGGGACAGGGGAACACCGGGGAGCTGTTTTTT.

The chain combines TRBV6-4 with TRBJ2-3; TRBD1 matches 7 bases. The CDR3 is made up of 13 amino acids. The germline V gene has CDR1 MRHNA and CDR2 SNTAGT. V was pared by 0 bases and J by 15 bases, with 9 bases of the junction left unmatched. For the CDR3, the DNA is TGTGCCAGCAGTGACTCTTCAGGGACAGCTAAATATTTT. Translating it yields CASSDSSGTAKYF.

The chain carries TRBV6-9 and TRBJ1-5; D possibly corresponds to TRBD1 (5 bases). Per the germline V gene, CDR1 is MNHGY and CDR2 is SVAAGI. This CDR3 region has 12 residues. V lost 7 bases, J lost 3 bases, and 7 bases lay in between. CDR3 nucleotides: TGTGCCAGCAAGACAGACAATCAGCCCCAGCATTTT. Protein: CASKTDNQPQHF.

The CDR3: CATRASRDRVRNEQFF. The CDR3 DNA reads TGTGCCACCAGGGCCTCCCGGGACAGGGTCAGGAATGAGCAGTTCTTC. This chain uses TRBV15 with TRBJ2-1; 9 nucleotides match TRBD1. CDR3 size: 16 residues. J gave up 7 bases and V 6 bases, and 13 bases lay outside the gene matches. Germline V gives CDR1 LNHNV, CDR2 YYDKDF (reference sequence).

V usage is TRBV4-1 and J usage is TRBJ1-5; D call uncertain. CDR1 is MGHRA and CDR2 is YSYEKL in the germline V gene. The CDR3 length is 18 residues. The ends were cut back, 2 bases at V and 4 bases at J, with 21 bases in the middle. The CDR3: CASSQFPSAVAQNQPQHF. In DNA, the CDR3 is TGCGCCAGCAGCCAATTCCCCTCGGCGGTAGCTCAAAATCAGCCCCAGCATTTT.

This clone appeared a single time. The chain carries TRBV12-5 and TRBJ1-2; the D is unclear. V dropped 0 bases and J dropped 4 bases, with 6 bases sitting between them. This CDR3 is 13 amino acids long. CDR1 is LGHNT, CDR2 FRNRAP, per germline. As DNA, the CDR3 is TGTGCTAGTGGTTTGGTACGGGGCTATGGCTACACCTTC. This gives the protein CASGLVRGYGYTF.

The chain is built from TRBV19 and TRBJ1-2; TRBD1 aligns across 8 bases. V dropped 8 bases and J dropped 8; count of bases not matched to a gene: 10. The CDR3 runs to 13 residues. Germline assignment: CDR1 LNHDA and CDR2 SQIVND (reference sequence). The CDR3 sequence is CASRPGGAGGYTF. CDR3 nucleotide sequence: TGTGCCAGTCGCCCAGGGGGCGCGGGAGGCTACACCTTC.

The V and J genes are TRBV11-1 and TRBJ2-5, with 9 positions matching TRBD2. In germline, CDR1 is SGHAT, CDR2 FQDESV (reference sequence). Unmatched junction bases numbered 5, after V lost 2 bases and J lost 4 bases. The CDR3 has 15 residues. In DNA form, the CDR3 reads TGTGCCAGCAGCTTACCGGGACTAGCCGTAGAGACCCAGTACTTC. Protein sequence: CASSLPGLAVETQYF.

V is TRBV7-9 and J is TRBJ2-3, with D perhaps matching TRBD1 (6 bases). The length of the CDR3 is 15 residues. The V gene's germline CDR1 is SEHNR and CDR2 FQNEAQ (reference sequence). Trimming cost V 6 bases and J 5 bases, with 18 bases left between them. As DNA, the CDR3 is TGTGCCAGCAGAGCCTTCAGGGGCCGCGGAGATACGCAGTATTTT. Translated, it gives CASRAFRGRGDTQYF.

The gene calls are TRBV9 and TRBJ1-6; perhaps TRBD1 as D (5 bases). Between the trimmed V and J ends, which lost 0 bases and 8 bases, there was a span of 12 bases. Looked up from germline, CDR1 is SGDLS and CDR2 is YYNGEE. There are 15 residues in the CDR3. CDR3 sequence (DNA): TGTGCCAGCAGCGTAGATGGCCTCAGGGATTCACCCCTCCACTTT. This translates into CASSVDGLRDSPLHF.

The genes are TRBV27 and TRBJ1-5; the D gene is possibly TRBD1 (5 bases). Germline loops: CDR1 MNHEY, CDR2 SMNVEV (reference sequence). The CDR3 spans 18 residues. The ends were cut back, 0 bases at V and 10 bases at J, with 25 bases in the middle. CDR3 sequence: CASSLSAAGQGPVSPQHF. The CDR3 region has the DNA TGTGCCAGCAGTTTATCGGCCGCAGGGCAAGGGCCAGTCAGCCCCCAGCATTTT.

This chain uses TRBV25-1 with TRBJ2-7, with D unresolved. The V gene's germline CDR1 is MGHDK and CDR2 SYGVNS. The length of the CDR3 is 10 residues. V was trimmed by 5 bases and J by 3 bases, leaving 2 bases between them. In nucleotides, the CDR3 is TGTGCCAGCAGTTACTACGAGCAGTACTTC. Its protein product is CASSYYEQYF.

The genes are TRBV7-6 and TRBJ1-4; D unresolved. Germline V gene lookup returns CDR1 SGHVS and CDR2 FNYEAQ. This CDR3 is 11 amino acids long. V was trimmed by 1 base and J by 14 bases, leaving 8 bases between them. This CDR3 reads CASSLDLELFF. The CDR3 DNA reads TGTGCCAGCAGCTTAGATCTCGAGCTGTTTTTT. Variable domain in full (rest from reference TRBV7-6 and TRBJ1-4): GAGVSQSPRYKVTKRGQDVALRCDPISGHVSLYWYRQALGQGPEFLTYFNYEAQQDKSGLPNDRFSAERPEGSISTLTIQRTEQRDSAMYRCASSLDLELFFGSGTQLSVL.

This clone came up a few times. For the CDR3, the DNA is TGTGCCAGCTCACCACCCCTTGGACAGGGAGGTAATGAGCAGTTCTTC. This codes for CASSPPLGQGGNEQFF. The rearrangement uses TRBV18 and TRBJ2-1; 8 bases align to TRBD1. The CDR3 runs 16 residues. Germline V CDR1 and CDR2: KGHSH, LQKENI. Losses at the gene ends were 0 bases for V and 7 bases for J; bases not matched to a gene: 8.

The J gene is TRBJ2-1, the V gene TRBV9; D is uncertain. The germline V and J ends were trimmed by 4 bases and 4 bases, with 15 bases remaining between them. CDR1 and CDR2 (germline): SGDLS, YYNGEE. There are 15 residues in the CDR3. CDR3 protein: CASSPHLVEYNEQFF. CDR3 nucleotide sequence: TGTGCCAGCAGCCCCCATCTAGTGGAGTACAATGAGCAGTTCTTC.

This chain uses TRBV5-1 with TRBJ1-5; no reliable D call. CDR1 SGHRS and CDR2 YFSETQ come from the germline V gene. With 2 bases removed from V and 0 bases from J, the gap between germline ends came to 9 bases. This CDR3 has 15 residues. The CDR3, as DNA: TGCGCCAGCAGCTTACGACAAGATAGCAATCAGCCCCAGCATTTT. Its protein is CASSLRQDSNQPQHF.

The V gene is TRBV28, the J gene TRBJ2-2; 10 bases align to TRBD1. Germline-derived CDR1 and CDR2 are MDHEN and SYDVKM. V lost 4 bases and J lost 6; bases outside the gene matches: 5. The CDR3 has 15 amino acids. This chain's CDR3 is CASSSLGQGSGELFF. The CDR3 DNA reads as TGTGCCAGCAGTTCACTGGGACAGGGGTCCGGGGAGCTGTTTTTT.

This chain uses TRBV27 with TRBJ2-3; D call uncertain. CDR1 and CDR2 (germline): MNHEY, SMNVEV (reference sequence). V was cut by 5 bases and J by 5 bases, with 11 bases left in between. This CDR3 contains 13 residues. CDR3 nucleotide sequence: TGTGCCAGCAGTCGGGTTGTACAAGATACGCAGTATTTT. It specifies CASSRVVQDTQYF.

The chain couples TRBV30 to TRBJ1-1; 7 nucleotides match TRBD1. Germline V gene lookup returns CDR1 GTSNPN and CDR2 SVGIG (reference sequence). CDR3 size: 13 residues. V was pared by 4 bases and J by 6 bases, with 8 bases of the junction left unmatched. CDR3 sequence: CAWTKTGWSEAFF. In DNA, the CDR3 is TGTGCCTGGACGAAGACAGGGTGGTCTGAAGCTTTCTTT.

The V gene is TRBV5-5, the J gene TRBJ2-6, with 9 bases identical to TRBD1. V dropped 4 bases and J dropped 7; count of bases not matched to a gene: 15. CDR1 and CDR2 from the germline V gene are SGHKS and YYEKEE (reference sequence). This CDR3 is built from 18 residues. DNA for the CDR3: TGTGCCAGCAGCGCCGAACCCGGGACAGGGAAAGGTGCCAACGTCCTGACTTTC. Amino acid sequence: CASSAEPGTGKGANVLTF.

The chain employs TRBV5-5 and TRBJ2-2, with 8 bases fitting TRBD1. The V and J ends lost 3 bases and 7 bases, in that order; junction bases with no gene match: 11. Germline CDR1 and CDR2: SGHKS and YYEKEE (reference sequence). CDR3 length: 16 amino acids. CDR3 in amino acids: CASSYTGTGYYGELFF. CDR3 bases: TGTGCCAGCAGCTATACCGGGACAGGTTATTACGGGGAGCTGTTTTTT.